Reported below is one T cell receptor (beta chain). The target of this receptor is not known. No base qualities exist here, and no much larger clone lies one base off it. This specimen comes from a study of blood T cell repertoires in COVID-19 (dated by TCRdb to the early 2020s). At the level of the whole study: The collaborator samples originated in the United States, Italy and Spain and spanned the acute and convalescent phases of COVID-19. Subjects who had been exposed to COVID-19, were actively infected with it, or had recovered from it provided the deeply sampled blood TCRbeta repertoires that made up the dataset. Where available, HLA class I and class II types were taken from metadata supplied by the sample provider and were not determined by assay-based typing. The material from the prospective study consisted of cDNA or gDNA derived from T cells, B-cell-depleted T cells, or PBMCs. The samples were drawn from two sources: the first 160 participants of the ongoing ImmuneRACE study, and 950 to 1,500 subjects contributed by 6 global collaborators. The repertoires were released in a freely available public database meant as a resource for research on the immune response to SARS-CoV-2. The sample metadata nearly always contained a de-identified subject ID, COVID-19 status, age in years and sex. What the study reported, not specific to this receptor: The quantity of clinical and demographic metadata differed by source and by participant and was supplied without curation.

After removal of 8 bases from V and 4 bases from J, the junction retains 11 bases not matched to a gene. The CDR3 sequence holds 15 residues, the cysteine and phenylalanine included. This entry keeps only the CDR3 DNA: 45 bases, framed from base 1. CDR1 SGHNT and CDR2 YENEEA were looked up in the germline V gene. TCRbeta CDR3 regions were amplified from genomic DNA using the immunoSEQ Assay, a bias-controlled multiplex PCR. Concerning the study's data processing: The number of nucleated cells in each sample was estimated from the amplification of reference gene primers within the assay. To quantify the absolute abundance of each unique TCRbeta CDR3 rearrangement, sequence reads were collapsed and filtered. Productive Simpson clonality was computed per sample as the square root of Simpson's diversity index over productive rearrangements. In TCRdb, the immuneACCESS table is reduced to in-frame sequences with V and J assigned. These tables do not hold every clone; where another copy was compared, an unresolved V gene accounts for under half, and the others remain unexplained. V and J calls and clone size come straight from that table; D and trimming were deduced from the DNA. The table for this sample lists roughly 99,000 clones; roughly 80% of them were counted only once. The top ten clonotypes cover around 11% of the sample.

Each collaborating institution followed its own protocols to collect whole blood in K2EDTA tubes. For TCRbeta analysis, collaborators shipped samples as frozen whole blood, isolated PBMCs, or DNA extracted from either of those sample types. The sample consisted of peripheral blood. The origin of this receptor is a woman of 80 years or more with acute or convalescent COVID-19. Rearrangement joined TRBV11-3 to TRBJ1-3; the junction holds 7 bases that match TRBD1. In nucleotide form, the sequence is TGTGCCAGCGGAAGGGGACAGCGAGGAGGAAACACCATATATTTT. The encoded protein is CASGRGQRGGNTIYF.